These 9 T cell receptor beta chains originate from one sample sequenced in a study of blood T cell repertoires in COVID-19 (TCRdb year 2020). The method was the immunoSEQ multiplex PCR assay. Here the immuneACCESS table is served through TCRdb, limited to in-frame sequences with V and J called. Missing clones are a known gap in these copies; in checked studies unresolved V genes cover under half, and the rest lacks a known reason. Counted in this sample were over 400,000 clones; around 90% of them appeared once. The ten largest account for 7.5% to 9.5% of the sample. Sequences were obtained from peripheral blood. The receptors here all came from a woman between 45 and 65 years old with COVID-19, enrolled during active disease.

The V call is TRBV27, the J call TRBJ1-2; weak D call: TRBD1 (5 bases). The germline V gene has CDR1 MNHEY and CDR2 SMNVEV (reference sequence). Trimming removed 7 bases from V and 3 bases from J, with 18 bases in between. The CDR3 has 15 residues. The CDR3: CASTPTSRADYGYTF. CDR3 nucleotide sequence: TGTGCCAGCACCCCCACGAGCAGGGCTGACTATGGCTACACCTTC.

In the case of this clone: A junction end diverges from the germline sequence, so it may reflect a read error. The rearrangement links TRBV2 to TRBJ1-5, with D unresolved. From germline, CDR1 is SNHLY and CDR2 FYNNEI. The CDR3 totals 13 residues. In nucleotides, the CDR3 is TGTGCCAGTAGTGAGAACTTCAATCAGCCCCAGCATTTT. It yields the protein CASSENFNQPQHF.

V usage is TRBV19 and J usage is TRBJ2-6; D remains ambiguous. CDR1 is LNHDA and CDR2 is SQIVND in the germline V gene (reference sequence). The V end lost 5 bases, the J end lost 4 bases, and 9 bases lay between the germline ends. The CDR3 is made up of 14 amino acids. CDR3 loop: CASSSLLGANVLTF. CDR3 bases: TGTGCCAGTAGTTCCTTGTTAGGGGCCAACGTCCTGACTTTC. Full variable domain (missing parts from reference TRBV19 and TRBJ2-6): DGGITQSPKYLFRKEGQNVTLSCEQNLNHDAMYWYRQDPGQGLRLIYYSQIVNDFQKGDIAEGYSVSREKKESFPLTVTSAQKNPTAFYLCASSSLLGANVLTFGAGSRLTVL.

The chain couples TRBV19 to TRBJ2-1; a possible D gene is TRBD2 (5 bases). There are 16 residues in the CDR3. The ends were cut back, 10 bases at V and 0 bases at J, with 19 bases in the middle. CDR1 is LNHDA and CDR2 is SQIVND in the germline V gene (reference sequence). The CDR3: CATAPVARSSYNEQFF. CDR3 DNA sequence: TGTGCCACTGCCCCTGTAGCGAGGAGCTCCTACAATGAGCAGTTCTTC.

The chain has TRBV5-6 and TRBJ1-2, with 8 bases aligning to TRBD1. The CDR3 extends over 16 amino acids. V lost 5 bases to trimming and J lost 1 base; unmatched junction nucleotides: 10. The germline V gene has CDR1 SGHDT and CDR2 YYEEEE. The CDR3 protein is CASRAGTGNFNYGYTF. CDR3 bases: TGTGCCAGCAGGGCCGGGACAGGAAACTTTAACTATGGCTACACCTTC. Complete variable domain (other parts from reference TRBV5-6 and TRBJ1-2): DAGVTQSPTHLIKTRGQQVTLRCSPKSGHDTVSWYQQALGQGPQFIFQYYEEEERQRGNFPDRFSGHQFPNYSSELNVNALLLGDSALYLCASRAGTGNFNYGYTFGSGTRLTVV.

The genes are TRBV28 and TRBJ1-2; D might be TRBD1 (5 bases). The germline V gene encodes CDR1 MDHEN and CDR2 SYDVKM. CDR3 length: 13 residues. V lost 3 bases and J 4 bases, leaving 9 bases between the germline ends. CDR3 nucleotide sequence: TGTGCCAGCAGTTTTCAGGGCCTCTATGGCTACACCTTC. Protein: CASSFQGLYGYTF.

This sequence joins TRBV29-1 and TRBJ1-2, with D unresolved. Germline V gene sequence: CDR1 SQVTM, CDR2 ANQGSEA. V was shortened by 6 bases and J by 3 bases, with 14 bases between the two germline ends. The CDR3 length is 13 residues. CDR3 nucleotides: TGCAGCGTCACCCTTTCGACATACTATGGCTACACCTTC. It specifies CSVTLSTYYGYTF.

V is TRBV28 and J is TRBJ2-7, with a possible D match to TRBD1 (5 bases). V was clipped by 7 bases and J by 0 bases, with 7 bases between them. CDR3 length equals 12 residues. In germline, CDR1 is MDHEN, CDR2 SYDVKM. Here the CDR3 reads CASKGISYEQYF. The DNA for the CDR3 is TGTGCCAGCAAGGGGATCTCCTACGAGCAGTACTTC.

The V gene is TRBV6-5, the J gene TRBJ1-2; D ambiguous. Germline V lookup: CDR1 MNHEY, CDR2 SVGAGI. The CDR3 is 14 residues long. Trimming cost V 4 bases and J 1 base, with 10 bases left between them. CDR3 residues: CASSFLTGNYGYTF. In DNA form, the CDR3 reads TGTGCCAGCAGTTTCCTCACGGGTAACTATGGCTACACCTTC.